Below, 17 T cell receptor beta chains from the same sample are listed, as sequenced in a study of molecular identifiers for immune sequencing clone quantification. TCRdb ran MiXCR on the PCR reads and lists one entry per CDR3 protein. The repertoire has tens of thousands of distinct CDR3 sequences, 20% to 25% of them found once; the top ten carry 0.98%. The sequencing sample was made of naive CD8+ T cells from blood, with Jurkat cell RNA spiked in. Subset reported: FACS-sorted CD8+CD4-CCR7+CD45RA+ naive T cells. These receptor sequences come from a human donor in good health. Some libraries in this study had Jurkat cell RNA spiked in.

This clonotype showed up many times. This sequence joins TRBV6-6 and TRBJ2-3; 12 positions agree with TRBD2. Germline-derived CDR1 and CDR2 are MNHNY and SVGAGI (reference sequence). V lost 8 bases and J lost 6; bases outside the gene matches: 12. This CDR3 has 16 residues. This CDR3 reads CASFGGPGTSGDTQYF. CDR3 nucleotides: TGTGCCAGCTTTGGGGGCCCCGGGACTAGCGGGGATACGCAGTATTTT.

This clonotype has at least ten counts. V gene TRBV7-6 combines with J gene TRBJ2-2, with D uncertain. V was clipped by 5 bases and J by 6 bases, with 13 bases between them. The CDR3 contains 14 residues. Germline V gives CDR1 SGHVS, CDR2 FNYEAQ. The CDR3: CASSLGLSAGELFF. The CDR3 DNA is TGTGCCAGCAGCCTGGGCCTATCGGCCGGGGAGCTGTTTTTT.

A word on this clonotype: A read error is possible here, since a much larger clone lies one base away. No conserved phenylalanine or tryptophan is present at the end of the CDR3, so a read error is the likely explanation. The rearrangement uses TRBV20-1 and TRBJ2-3; no reliable D call. Per the germline V gene, CDR1 is DFQATT and CDR2 is SNEGSKA (reference sequence). CDR3 length: 15 amino acids. V was trimmed by 5 bases and J by 4 bases, leaving 19 bases between them. CDR3 bases: TGCAGTGCTCAACAACCAGGCGATCTTGCAGATACGCAGTATCTT. Protein: CSAQQPGDLADTQYL.

V gene TRBV12-3 or TRBV12-4 combines with J gene TRBJ2-1; D remains unclear. The CDR3 loop spans 17 amino acids. Trimming left V 3 bases short and J 1 base short, with 16 bases between. The CDR3: CASSLVDARSSYNEQFF. CDR3 sequence (DNA): TGTGCCAGCAGTTTGGTGGACGCGAGAAGTTCCTACAATGAGCAGTTCTTC.

There are a few counts of this clonotype. The CDR3 DNA is TGTGCCAGCAGTTTCGGGTACGAGCAGTACTTC. Its protein is CASSFGYEQYF. The chain uses TRBV27 and TRBJ2-7; D is unresolved. The germline gives CDR1 MNHEY, CDR2 SMNVEV (reference sequence). Trimming stripped 3 bases from V and 4 bases from J, with 4 bases between. The CDR3 totals 11 residues.

In this sample, this clonotype turned up many times. The chain uses TRBV20-1 and TRBJ2-4, with no clear D. V shed 3 bases and J shed 8 bases, with 20 bases lying between them. This CDR3 has 15 residues. Germline V CDR1 and CDR2: DFQATT, SNEGSKA (reference sequence). Here the CDR3 DNA reads TGCAGTGCTAGTAGTTGGGTCAGTGCAATGGACATTCAGTACTTC. It encodes CSASSWVSAMDIQYF.

This clonotype was recorded a few times. The V and J genes are TRBV5-6 and TRBJ2-2; D is perhaps TRBD2 (6 bases). This CDR3 region has 13 residues. Germline V CDR1 and CDR2: SGHDT, YYEEEE. V lost 6 bases to trimming and J lost 4 bases, with 10 bases between them. The DNA of the CDR3 is TGTGCCAGCACCGGGAGCGTCACCGGGGAGCTGTTTTTT. It yields the protein CASTGSVTGELFF.

The CDR3 nucleotides read TGTGCCAGTAGTGATTACAACGTCGCCGGGGAGCTGTTTTTT. Amino acids: CASSDYNVAGELFF. The chain uses TRBV19 and TRBJ2-2; D call uncertain. CDR3 length equals 14 residues. The ends were cut back, 5 bases at V and 6 bases at J, with 13 bases in the middle. CDR1 is LNHDA and CDR2 is SQIVND in the germline V gene (reference sequence).

This clonotype has ten or more counts. The chain recombines TRBV29-1 with TRBJ2-5; D possibly uses TRBD1 or TRBD2 (6 bases each). Germline loops: CDR1 SQVTM, CDR2 ANQGSEA. V lost 6 bases, J lost 5 bases, and 13 bases lay in between. The CDR3 runs to 12 residues. CDR3 sequence (DNA): TGCAGCGTCGATCGGGGGCCGGAGACCCAGTACTTC. As protein: CSVDRGPETQYF. The full variable domain, its missing parts supplied by reference TRBV29-1 and TRBJ2-5, is SAVISQKPSRDICQRGTSLTIQCQVDSQVTMMFWYRQQPGQSLTLIATANQGSEATYESGFVIDKFPISRPNLTFSTLTVSNMSPEDSSIYLCSVDRGPETQYFGPGTRLLVL.

This clonotype appeared many times. This sequence joins TRBV4-2 and TRBJ2-3; D remains unclear. CDR1 is LGHNA and CDR2 is YNFKEQ in the germline V gene. The CDR3 is made up of 15 amino acids. V lost 2 bases to trimming and J lost 3 bases, with 12 bases between them. The CDR3 nucleotides read TGTGCCAGCAGCCAATCCAACTACCAGACAGATACGCAGTATTTT. Protein product: CASSQSNYQTDTQYF.

This clonotype was picked up many times. The chain carries TRBV4-1 and TRBJ2-7; D could derive from TRBD1 or TRBD2 (5 bases each). Deletions cut 4 bases from V and 2 bases from J, with 9 bases between. Per germline, CDR1 MGHRA and CDR2 YSYEKL. This CDR3 spans 13 amino acids. The CDR3 DNA follows: TGCGCCAGCAGCCCTGGGACCCCCTACGAGCAGTACTTC. Encoded protein: CASSPGTPYEQYF.

With respect to this clonotype: This may come from a read error, since a much larger clone is one base off. The chain couples TRBV27 to TRBJ2-7; possible D gene TRBD2, 5 bases. This CDR3 comprises 14 residues. Germline CDR1 reads MNHEY; CDR2 reads SMNVEV (reference sequence). The V gene lost 2 bases and the J gene lost 6 bases, with 14 bases spanning the gap. Here the CDR3 DNA reads TGTGCCAGCAGTTTAAGCGGCGGATACTGCGAGCAGTACTTC. Amino acids: CASSLSGGYCEQYF.

As concerns this clonotype: This clone may be a read error of a much larger clone one base away. This chain connects TRBV2 to TRBJ2-7; TRBD1 or TRBD2 may be the D gene (5 bases each). The CDR3 is 11 amino acids. Germline CDR1 SNHLY, CDR2 FYNNEI. The CDR3 sequence: CASSEFRGILF. The CDR3 nucleotides read TGTGCCAGCAGTGAGTTCCGGGGCATCCTCTTC. Drawing the rest from reference TRBV2 and TRBJ2-7, the complete variable domain is EPEVTQTPSHQVTQMGQEVILRCVPISNHLYFYWYRQILGQKVEFLVSFYNNEISEKSEIFDDQFSVERPDGSNFTLKIRSTKLEDSAMYFCASSEFRGILFGPGTRLTVT.

Details on this clonotype: Being one base from a much bigger clone, this may be a read error. The V gene is TRBV7-2, the J gene TRBJ2-3; a possible D gene is TRBD2 (5 bases). The CDR3 has 14 residues. Per germline, CDR1 SGHTA and CDR2 FQGNSA. The V end was cut by 8 bases, the J end by 3 bases, with 15 bases between. The CDR3 DNA follows: TGTGCCAGCTCCGGGATAGGTTGGACAGATACGCAGTATTTT. This sequence encodes CASSGIGWTDTQYF.

This clonotype was seen repeatedly, ten times or more. The chain combines TRBV4-3 with TRBJ2-3; D is possibly TRBD1 (5 bases). The V end was cut by 1 base, the J end by 4 bases, with 15 bases between. The CDR3 is 16 amino acids. Germline V lookup: CDR1 LGHNA, CDR2 YSLEER. The CDR3 bases are TGCGCCAGCAGCCAAGCGCCAGGGTCCACAGCAGATACGCAGTATTTT. Encoded protein: CASSQAPGSTADTQYF.

In this sample, this clonotype turned up many times. This chain links TRBV9 with TRBJ1-1; 8 nucleotides line up with TRBD1. CDR1 and CDR2 from the germline V gene are SGDLS and YYNGEE. CDR3 size: 14 residues. The trim removed 6 bases at V and 5 bases at J, leaving 9 bases unmatched. The CDR3 loop reads CASNSQGARTEAFF. CDR3 in DNA: TGTGCCAGCAACAGCCAGGGGGCTCGTACTGAAGCTTTCTTT.

The J gene is TRBJ2-6, the V gene TRBV7-6; D unresolved. There are 14 residues in the CDR3. Germline CDR1 SGHVS, CDR2 FNYEAQ. V was trimmed by 1 base and J by 2 bases, leaving 3 bases between them. The CDR3 DNA follows: TGTGCCAGCAGCTTAGTAGCTGGGGCCAACGTCCTGACTTTC. Translated, it gives CASSLVAGANVLTF.